The 18 T cell receptor beta chains listed next were all sequenced from one sample in a study of shared clonotypes between healthy human individuals. TCRdb's copy holds only in-frame clones and misses some; the assay was immunoSEQ multiplex PCR. The profile shows about 770,000 clones, just under 75% of them singletons. Sequencing was performed on memory CD4+ T cells sorted from blood. Subset indicated: CD45RA-negative fraction. The receptors were sampled from a woman under 40 in good health.

The CDR3 bases are TGTGCCAGCAGCTTCTCAGGGACTGGAAACACCATATATTTT. Translation gives CASSFSGTGNTIYF. The genes are TRBV5-4 and TRBJ1-3; D is perhaps TRBD1 (5 bases). Trimming took 2 bases from V and 2 from J, leaving 8 bases between them. The CDR3 length is 14 residues. Germline lookup yields CDR1 SGHNT and CDR2 YYREEE (reference sequence). The whole variable domain, remainder taken from reference TRBV5-4 and TRBJ1-3, is ETGVTQSPTHLIKTRGQQVTLRCSSQSGHNTVSWYQQALGQGPQFIFQYYREEENGRGNFPPRFSGLQFPNYSSELNVNALELDDSALYLCASSFSGTGNTIYFGEGSWLTVV.

The sample holds one count of this clone. This sequence joins TRBV5-1 and TRBJ2-3; the D call may be TRBD1 or TRBD2 (5 bases each). Looked up from germline, CDR1 is SGHRS and CDR2 is YFSETQ. Trimming shortened V by 5 bases and J by 2 bases, and 15 bases separated the two germline ends. The CDR3 has 15 amino acids. Written as DNA, the CDR3 is TGCGCCAGCAGTATGGGGCGGGCCACCACAGATACGCAGTATTTT. It codes for CASSMGRATTDTQYF.

This clone was observed a single time. This sequence joins TRBV5-4 and TRBJ2-3; 13 nucleotides align to TRBD2. The CDR3 covers 17 residues. Germline CDR1 SGHNT, CDR2 YYREEE (reference sequence). The V and J ends lost 1 base and 2 bases, in that order; junction bases with no gene match: 4. In DNA, the CDR3 is TGTGCCAGCAGCTTGAGACTAGCGGGAGGCCTCACAGATACGCAGTATTTT. Translating it yields CASSLRLAGGLTDTQYF.

V and J are TRBV27 and TRBJ2-1; TRBD2 matches at 9 bases. Germline CDR1 and CDR2: MNHEY and SMNVEV (reference sequence). V was pared by 0 bases and J by 6 bases, with 12 bases of the junction left unmatched. The CDR3 has 18 amino acids. The CDR3 here is CASSLSIPRSGSGNEQFF. As DNA, the CDR3 is TGTGCCAGCAGTTTATCCATACCACGTAGCGGGAGCGGCAATGAGCAGTTCTTC.

The chain carries TRBV7-9 and TRBJ1-1; tentative D call: TRBD1 (5 bases). This CDR3 contains 13 residues. Germline V gene data show CDR1 as SEHNR and CDR2 as FQNEAQ (reference sequence). V dropped 5 bases and J dropped 5 bases, with 12 bases sitting between them. The CDR3 protein is CASSQGGGTEAFF. In DNA, the CDR3 is TGTGCCAGCAGCCAGGGAGGAGGTACTGAAGCTTTCTTT.

This clone was counted a few times. The chain recombines TRBV28 with TRBJ1-1, with D perhaps TRBD1 (5 bases). The CDR3 covers 12 residues. Germline loops: CDR1 MDHEN, CDR2 SYDVKM. Trimming took 2 bases from V and 8 from J, leaving 9 bases between them. The CDR3 DNA is TGTGCCAGCAGTTTACAGGGCTTGGAAGCTTTCTTT. Protein product: CASSLQGLEAFF.

The chain combines TRBV29-1 with TRBJ2-3; a weak D match, TRBD2 (7 bases). Germline-derived CDR1 and CDR2 are SQVTM and ANQGSEA. The CDR3 spans 16 residues. Deletions cut 5 bases from V and 4 bases from J, with 22 bases between. The CDR3 sequence is CSVRRDGGGGADTQYF. DNA for the CDR3: TGCAGCGTTCGCCGAGACGGGGGAGGGGGGGCAGATACGCAGTATTTT.

The chain couples TRBV19 to TRBJ2-1, with D tentatively TRBD1 (6 bases). Trimming stripped 9 bases from V and 5 bases from J, with 23 bases between. CDR3 length: 16 amino acids. Looked up from germline, CDR1 is LNHDA and CDR2 is SQIVND (reference sequence). CDR3 loop: CASTGITNIEHNEQFF. The DNA of the CDR3 is TGTGCCAGCACAGGGATTACGAATATAGAACACAATGAGCAGTTCTTC.

There are a few counts of this clone. The chain uses TRBV6-4 and TRBJ2-2, with D hard to call. This CDR3 spans 13 amino acids. The germline V gene has CDR1 MRHNA and CDR2 SNTAGT. Trimming stripped 6 bases from V and 8 bases from J, with 13 bases between. As DNA, the CDR3 is TGTGCCAGCAGGAAGACCGGCACGGGGGAGCTGTTTTTT. It yields the protein CASRKTGTGELFF.

This chain links TRBV6-6 with TRBJ2-5; perhaps TRBD1 as D (5 bases). The J call may be mistaken, given a closer DNA end match to TRBJ2-7. Germline assignment: CDR1 MNHNY and CDR2 SVGAGI (reference sequence). This CDR3 contains 12 residues. CDR3 protein: CASGATSYEQYF. The DNA of the CDR3 is TGTGCCAGCGGGGCCACATCCTACGAGCAGTACTTC.

This clone occurred a few times. This chain links TRBV30 with TRBJ2-3, with TRBD1 as a possible D gene (6 bases). V lost 2 bases to trimming and J lost 4 bases, with 7 bases between them. CDR1 GTSNPN and CDR2 SVGIG come from the germline V gene (reference sequence). The CDR3 is made up of 12 amino acids. The CDR3 loop is CAWSSGADTQYF. DNA for the CDR3: TGTGCCTGGAGTTCAGGGGCAGATACGCAGTATTTT.

This clone has only a few counts. The genes are TRBV2 and TRBJ1-1, with 7 bases that match TRBD1. The germline V gene encodes CDR1 SNHLY and CDR2 FYNNEI. The CDR3 loop spans 14 amino acids. With 9 bases clipped from V and 8 bases from J, the junction kept 15 bases outside the gene matches. CDR3 DNA: TGTGCCAGAAACCCCAAACCGGGACAGAGAGAAGCTTTCTTT. Amino acid sequence: CARNPKPGQREAFF.

This chain connects TRBV5-1 to TRBJ2-3; 12 positions agree with TRBD2. The ends lost 4 bases at V and 2 bases at J; junction bases unmatched: 11. Germline loops: CDR1 SGHRS, CDR2 YFSETQ. The CDR3 runs 18 residues. The CDR3 here is CASSEGTSGPSATDTQYF. For the CDR3, the DNA is TGCGCCAGCAGCGAAGGGACTAGCGGGCCCTCTGCCACAGATACGCAGTATTTT.

This clone was counted at least ten times. This chain links TRBV5-1 with TRBJ1-5; D may be TRBD1 (5 bases). The germline gives CDR1 SGHRS, CDR2 YFSETQ. V lost 4 bases to trimming and J lost 5 bases, with 13 bases between them. The CDR3 is made up of 14 amino acids. For the CDR3, the DNA is TGCGCCAGCAGCCGGGGGAGTGGAGATCAGCCCCAGCATTTT. The encoded protein is CASSRGSGDQPQHF.

This clone has more than one count but fewer than ten. The CDR3 DNA is TGTGCCAGCAGTGGCCAAAGGAGCGCGAATGAGCAGTTCTTC. Protein product: CASSGQRSANEQFF. The chain employs TRBV6-1 and TRBJ2-1; the D is unclear. Germline loops: CDR1 MNHNS, CDR2 SASEGT. Trimming took 4 bases from V and 7 from J, leaving 14 bases between them. There are 14 residues in the CDR3.

This rearrangement joins TRBV4-2 to TRBJ2-5; 7 bases agree with TRBD2. V dropped 5 bases and J dropped 2; count of bases not matched to a gene: 5. In germline, CDR1 is LGHNA, CDR2 YNFKEQ. The CDR3 loop spans 14 amino acids. The CDR3 nucleotides read TGTGCCAGCAGCGTCGGGACTAATCAAGAGACCCAGTACTTC. Protein product: CASSVGTNQETQYF.

The chain couples TRBV28 to TRBJ1-3; no clear D. Trimming removed 3 bases from V and 0 bases from J, with 9 bases in between. Per germline, CDR1 MDHEN and CDR2 SYDVKM. CDR3 length: 15 amino acids. The CDR3 reads CASSLVGNSGNTIYF. As DNA, the CDR3 is TGTGCCAGCAGTTTGGTCGGAAACTCTGGAAACACCATATATTTT.

There are a few counts of this clone. This chain uses TRBV11-1 with TRBJ2-1; 10 positions match TRBD1. V was pared by 3 bases and J by 15 bases, with 5 bases of the junction left unmatched. Germline-derived CDR1 and CDR2 are SGHAT and FQDESV (reference sequence). The CDR3 covers 12 residues. CDR3 amino acids: CASSFSTGGAFF. CDR3 bases: TGTGCCAGCAGCTTCTCGACAGGGGGCGCGTTCTTC.